The present entry profiles one TCR beta chain with its context. Its antigen is currently unknown. This sample was taken from a study of beta chain features in type 1 diabetes. Study observations and caveats: There were fewer insertions and more deletions at the VDJ junctions of type 1 diabetes patients. Over-representation of high TCR-expressing cells was a possible consequence of cDNA sequencing. A moderate, significant TCRB CDR3 shortening appeared in type 1 diabetes across four CD4+ subsets.

Cells sorted by CD45RO/CCR7/CD25/CD127/CD95/CD27 comprised CD4+ naive, central memory, regulatory and stem cell-like memory cells. TCRB transcripts that were expressed got sequenced, as all of the isolated RNA had been reverse transcribed. The repertoire was sequenced with immunoSEQ multiplex PCR; TCRdb's copy has only in-frame clones and lacks some. This table has around 500,000 clones, more than 9.5% appearing once. After removal of 5 bases from V and 5 bases from J, the junction contained 7 bases not matched to a gene. CDR3 length equals 17 residues. The V gene's germline CDR1 is SGHVS and CDR2 FQNEAQ.

The sample was naive CD4+ T cells from blood. The V call is TRBV7-8, the J call TRBJ2-1, with 15 bases lining up with TRBD2. The TCR was taken from a woman between 18 and 29 years old in good health. The CDR3 DNA reads as TGTGCCAGCAGCCCGAAGGGACTAGCGGGAGGCAACAATGAGCAGTTCTTC. It is translated as CASSPKGLAGGNNEQFF.